The present TCR beta chain was sequenced within a study of cytomegalovirus exposure and HLA in healthy donors. Study conclusions and caveats: V- and J-gene trimming in TCR beta was tied to a missense DCLRE1C variant by an analysis performed later. Upon later analysis, TCR association rates were observed to vary by HLA locus, being highest for DRB1 and lowest for HLA-C.

About this clone: Its antigen remains unidentified.

While unrecorded immune exposures were likely, the donors were nominally healthy when sampled. CDR1 is MNHNS and CDR2 is SASEGT in the germline V gene. CDR3 size: 13 residues. V lost 4 bases, J lost 1 base, and 7 bases lay in between. PCR amplification relied on 60 Vbeta primers (plus 13 Jbeta primers). Measured with immunoSEQ multiplex PCR; TCRdb has only the in-frame clones, and not every one. The sample contains 130,000 to 150,000 clones, around 72% of which appear only once. The specimen sequenced was PBMCs. This receptor was identified in a human donor in good health. This chain uses TRBV6-1 with TRBJ1-1; D unresolved. The CDR3 region has the DNA TGTGCCAGCAGTGTCAGGAAGAACACTGAAGCTTTCTTT. Translated: CASSVRKNTEAFF.